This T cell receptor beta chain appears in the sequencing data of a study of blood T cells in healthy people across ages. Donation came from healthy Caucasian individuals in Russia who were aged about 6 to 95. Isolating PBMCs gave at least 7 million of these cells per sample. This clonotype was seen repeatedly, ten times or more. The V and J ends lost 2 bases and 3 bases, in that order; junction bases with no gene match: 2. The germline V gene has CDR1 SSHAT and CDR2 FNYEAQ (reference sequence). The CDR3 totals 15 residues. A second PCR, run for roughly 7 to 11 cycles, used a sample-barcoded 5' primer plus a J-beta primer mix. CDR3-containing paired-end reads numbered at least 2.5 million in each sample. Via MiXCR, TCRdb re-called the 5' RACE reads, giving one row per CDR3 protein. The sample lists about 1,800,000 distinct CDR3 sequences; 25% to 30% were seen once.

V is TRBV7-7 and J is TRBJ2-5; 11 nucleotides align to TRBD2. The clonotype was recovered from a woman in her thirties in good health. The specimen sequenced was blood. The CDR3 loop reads CASSLKLAGEETQYF. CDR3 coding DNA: TGTGCCAGCAGCTTAAAACTAGCGGGAGAAGAGACCCAGTACTTC.